This T cell receptor (beta chain) was recovered during a study of blood T cell repertoires in COVID-19. The table came from immunoSEQ multiplex PCR; TCRdb's copy has only in-frame clones and leaves some out. This sample has 150,000 to 200,000 clones; about 90% occur once, and the top ten carry about 1.2%. V was pared by 0 bases and J by 4 bases, with 12 bases between. The CDR3 has 15 residues. Per the germline V gene, CDR1 is SGHRS and CDR2 is YFSETQ. The rearrangement joins TRBV5-1 to TRBJ2-3; a possible D gene is TRBD1 (5 bases). The sample taken for sequencing was PBMCs or T cells enriched from blood (not recorded which). The source is a human donor with acute COVID-19. The donor label of this sample is uncertain. CDR3 DNA sequence: TGCGCCAGCAGCTTGGGCTGGCAGGGCCCAGATACGCAGTATTTT. Translating it yields CASSLGWQGPDTQYF.